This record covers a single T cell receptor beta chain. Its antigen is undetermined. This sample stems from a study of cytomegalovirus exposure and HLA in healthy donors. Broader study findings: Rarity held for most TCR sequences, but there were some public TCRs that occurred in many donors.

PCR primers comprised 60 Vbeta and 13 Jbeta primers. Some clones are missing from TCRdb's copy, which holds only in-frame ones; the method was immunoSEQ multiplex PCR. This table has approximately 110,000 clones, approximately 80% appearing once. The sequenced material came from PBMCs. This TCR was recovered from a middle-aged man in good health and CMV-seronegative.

The DNA for the CDR3 is TGTGCCAGTAGTCCATGGGACAGGGAGGGATATGATGGCTACACCTTC. This translates into CASSPWDREGYDGYTF. This chain uses TRBV19 with TRBJ1-2; 9 nucleotides align to TRBD1. This CDR3 has 16 amino acids. J was trimmed by 6 bases and V by 5 bases; bases with no gene match: 13. Germline lookup yields CDR1 LNHDA and CDR2 SQIVND (reference sequence).